Here is one TCR beta chain with its context. Sequencing used immunoSEQ multiplex PCR; TCRdb keeps in-frame clones, though not all of them. The sample lists about 76,000 clones, roughly 89% seen once, with approximately 9.8% in the top ten. The entry originates in a study of control samples from healthy donors and cancer patients. The CDR3 loop spans 13 amino acids. Germline lookup yields CDR1 SGHTS and CDR2 YDEGEE. V shed 4 bases and J shed 5 bases, with 12 bases lying between them. The chain carries TRBV5-8 and TRBJ1-2; D is unresolved. The source is a woman aged 50 to 60 with colorectal cancer. Sequencing used PBMCs. The CDR3, as DNA: TGTGCCAGCAGCCACTACCAGGATTATGGCTACACCTTC. This sequence encodes CASSHYQDYGYTF.